This T cell receptor (beta chain) emerged from a study of T-cell reconstitution after alpha-beta-depleted transplantation in children. In germline, CDR1 is SGHTA, CDR2 FQGNSA. The CDR3 runs 15 residues. V was cut by 3 bases and J by 5 bases, with 16 bases left in between. Points from the study as a whole: One year after transplant, T-cell counts and diversity came mostly from newly produced T cells. Surviving recipient T cells and thymic progenitors accounted for the high day-60 TCRbeta diversity observed in some patients. Reported findings indicate that, about two months after transplant, alpha-beta T cells came from several hundred expanded clones, which were derived from non-depleted graft cells.

In its sample, this clonotype was seen a few times. Its antigen is as yet unknown. As it was prepared, the TCRbeta library received unique molecular identifiers. One entry per CDR3 protein, called by TCRdb with MiXCR from the PCR reads. This sample has about 97,000 distinct CDR3 sequences; 7.5% to 9.5% occur once, and the top ten carry approximately 16%. The rearrangement joins TRBV7-2 to TRBJ1-2, with TRBD1 as a possible D gene (6 bases). The sample in question was PBMCs, obtained before TCRalphabeta/CD19-depleted stem cell transplant. This TCR was recovered from a boy younger than 10 with acute lymphoblastic leukemia, due to receive a stem cell transplant. CDR3 bases: TGTGCCAGCAGCTTGGAGGGGGAAGGGGGATATGGCTACACCTTC. Amino acids: CASSLEGEGGYGYTF.